The sequence of this TCR beta chain was determined in a study of memory CD4+ T cells and cytomegalovirus serostatus (dated by TCRdb to between 2019 and 2020). Context from the whole study: The cohort comprised some 35 healthy Belgian adults, 9 CMV seropositive and roughly 25 CMV seronegative. To replicate a published TCR-based CMV serostatus classifier, the study sequenced CD4+ memory TCRbeta repertoires from a Belgian cohort whose cytomegalovirus serostatus was known. Here is what the overall study found, with its caveats: For predicting CMV serostatus, the median bootstrapped AUC was 0.95 using the original framework and about 0.9 using a US-trained random forest. Among the roughly 160 previously reported CMV-associated TCRbeta sequences, over 65 showed up in the CD4+ memory repertoires, with each one found in between one and five individuals. The results were read as suggesting that the CMV-associated TCR signature is, for the most part, present in the CD4+ memory repertoire. Unlike the original study, which covered naive and memory CD4+ and CD8+ populations, the Belgian study sequenced only CD4+CD45RO+ memory cells. On the Belgian cohort, the classifier based on the original framework reached a median bootstrapped AUC of nearly 0.96, with a 95% CI of 0.76-1.00.

Genomic DNA was extracted from sorted cells with the Quick-DNA Microprep Kit. Amplification of TCRbeta DNA was done with the immunoSEQ hsTCRbeta kit, following the protocol from the manufacturer. An Illumina MiSeq instrument was used to sequence the TCRbeta libraries. The published analysis was carried out like this. After out-of-frame sequences were removed, around 2,200,000 distinct TCRbeta sequences remained, averaging approximately 68,000 per individual. Each individual was scored according to the count of 150 to 200 previously reported CMV-associated TCRbeta sequences and the total productive distinct TCRbeta count. A beta-binomial model was reimplemented in Python, and scikit-learn random forests with default parameters were trained on US cohort data. On the Belgian cohort, classifier performance was reported as the median AUC, along with percentile confidence intervals, across 10,000 bootstrap iterations. As stored in TCRdb, this immuneACCESS dataset retains in-frame rearrangements with V and J assigned. A fraction of the clones does not appear; measured against another copy, unresolved V genes explain less than half of the discrepancy, and the remainder lacks a known reason. V, J and clone size derive from that table, while D and trimming were established from the DNA sequence. Recorded for this sample are tens of thousands of clones; roughly 79% of them occurred a single time. The top ten constitute approximately 1.5% of the sample.

This clone has a single count. The specificity of this receptor is unknown. Per-base quality was not reported, and no clone a single base away is much larger than it. V was cut back by 1 base and J by 4 bases, leaving a gap of 11 bases between them. The germline V gene yields MNHNS for CDR1 and SASEGT for CDR2. Inclusive of the bounding cysteine and phenylalanine, the CDR3 is 15 residues long. CDR3 DNA is the only sequence kept; it has 45 bases, read in frame from the first base. A FACSAria II was used to sort memory CD4+ T cells, defined as single viable CD3+CD4+CD8-CD45RO+ cells. CMV serostatus was determined using a Roche Elecsys assay that detects serum IgG against CMV pp150, pp28, p38 and p52. After the samples were thawed, total CD4+ T cells were enriched through positive selection using CD4 magnetic microbeads. The samples came from a separate study whose specific focus was interrogating the CD4+ T cell memory repertoire. Peripheral blood mononuclear cells were isolated and cryopreserved according to standard operating procedures, and serum was kept at -80 degrees C. The staining used CD3-PerCP (BW264/56), CD4-APC (RPA-T4), CD45RO-PE (UCHT1) and CD8-Pacific Orange (3B5) antibodies, and Sytox blue was used to exclude non-viable cells.

This sequence originates from an adult in good health and CMV-seronegative. The specimen was memory CD4+ T cells from blood. This chain is built from TRBV6-1 and TRBJ1-3, with TRBD1 tentatively as D gene (6 bases match). The DNA sequence reads TGTGCCAGCAGTGAAGGGGGGCATAGGGGAAACACCATATATTTT. The encoded protein is CASSEGGHRGNTIYF.